These 18 T cell receptor beta chains were all obtained from the same sample, sequenced in a study of blood T cell repertoires in COVID-19. Profiled with immunoSEQ multiplex PCR; TCRdb holds only in-frame clones, not every one. The sample has fewer than 250,000 clones, about 85% seen once. The material sequenced was peripheral blood. The receptor source for this set is a man aged 25 to 40 with acute or convalescent COVID-19.

For the CDR3, the DNA is TGTGCCAGCAGCCTTCAGGGGGCGAGACAGCCCCAGCATTTT. The encoded protein is CASSLQGARQPQHF. V and J are TRBV6-1 and TRBJ1-5; 8 bases agree with TRBD1. V dropped 6 bases and J dropped 7; count of bases not matched to a gene: 8. Germline V gene lookup returns CDR1 MNHNS and CDR2 SASEGT. This CDR3 comprises 14 residues.

This clone appeared a single time. The chain is built from TRBV4-1 and TRBJ1-2; D gene unclear. The germline gives CDR1 MGHRA, CDR2 YSYEKL. The ends were cut back, 1 base at V and 0 bases at J, with 15 bases in the middle. The CDR3 sequence is 17 residues long. CDR3 amino acids: CASSQGALIRSNYGYTF. The CDR3 coding sequence is TGCGCCAGCAGCCAAGGGGCCTTAATTAGATCTAACTATGGCTACACCTTC.

This clone was counted between two and nine times. V gene TRBV7-9 combines with J gene TRBJ1-6; 7 nucleotides line up with TRBD1. The germline V gene has CDR1 SEHNR and CDR2 FQNEAQ (reference sequence). V was clipped by 1 base and J by 5 bases; unmatched bases: 2. The length of the CDR3 is 15 residues. The CDR3 nucleotides read TGTGCCAGCAGCTTAGGTGGGACAGATAATTCACCCCTCCACTTT. Translation gives CASSLGGTDNSPLHF. Full variable domain (rest looked up from reference TRBV7-9 and TRBJ1-6): DTGVSQNPRHKITKRGQNVTFRCDPISEHNRLYWYRQTLGQGPEFLTYFQNEAQLEKSRLLSDRFSAERPKGSFSTLEIQRTEQGDSAMYLCASSLGGTDNSPLHFGNGTRLTVT.

The CDR3 bases are TGTGCCAGTAGTATAGGGACAGGGGGCGAAGATGGCTACACCTTC. It yields the protein CASSIGTGGEDGYTF. This chain links TRBV19 with TRBJ1-2, with 11 bases fitting TRBD1. CDR1 and CDR2 (germline): LNHDA, SQIVND (reference sequence). There are 15 residues in the CDR3. V dropped 1 base and J dropped 6; count of bases not matched to a gene: 4. Combining the CDR3 with reference TRBV19 and TRBJ1-2 gives the whole variable domain DGGITQSPKYLFRKEGQNVTLSCEQNLNHDAMYWYRQDPGQGLRLIYYSQIVNDFQKGDIAEGYSVSREKKESFPLTVTSAQKNPTAFYLCASSIGTGGEDGYTFGSGTRLTVV.

This clone was counted once. The CDR3 here is CASSPSYEQYF. The CDR3 region has the DNA TGTGCCAGCAGCCCATCCTACGAGCAGTACTTC. V usage is TRBV7-8 and J usage is TRBJ2-7; D not resolved. Per the germline V gene, CDR1 is SGHVS and CDR2 is FQNEAQ. The V gene lost 5 bases and the J gene lost 1 base, with 3 bases spanning the gap. The CDR3 contains 11 residues.

CDR3 amino acids: CASSYSPQGHNSPLHF. The CDR3, as DNA: TGTGCCAGCAGTTACTCGCCACAGGGGCATAATTCACCCCTCCACTTT. V gene TRBV6-5 combines with J gene TRBJ1-6; 7 bases agree with TRBD1. The V gene end was trimmed by 0 bases and the J gene end by 5 bases; junction bases not matched to a gene: 4. This CDR3 comprises 16 residues. Germline CDR1 MNHEY, CDR2 SVGAGI.

The V gene is TRBV19, the J gene TRBJ2-2; 13 nucleotides line up with TRBD2. J gave up 5 bases and V 3 bases, and 12 bases lay outside the gene matches. This CDR3 has 19 amino acids. The germline CDR1 and CDR2 sequences are LNHDA and SQIVND (reference sequence). The CDR3 nucleotides are TGTGCCAGTAGTATTCTTCGGACTAGCGGGGGCGGGAGGACCGGGGAGCTGTTTTTT. It specifies CASSILRTSGGGRTGELFF.

The chain links TRBV4-2 to TRBJ1-2; the D gene is possibly TRBD1 (6 bases). In germline, CDR1 is LGHNA, CDR2 YNFKEQ. The CDR3 consists of 15 residues. Trimming took off 7 bases at V and 4 bases at J, with 19 bases between the two ends. The CDR3 is CASTGPTGVTYGYTF. The DNA for the CDR3 is TGTGCCAGCACCGGACCGACAGGCGTTACCTATGGCTACACCTTC.

This clone showed up just a few times. The chain employs TRBV6-4 and TRBJ2-1; 13 bases are shared with TRBD2. With 6 bases clipped from V and 10 bases from J, the junction kept 12 bases outside the gene matches. The CDR3 totals 16 residues. Germline V gene data show CDR1 as MRHNA and CDR2 as SNTAGT. CDR3 DNA sequence: TGTGCCAGCAGCTCCACCGGGACTAGCGGGACGGAGGAGCAGTTCTTC. It translates to CASSSTGTSGTEEQFF.

In nucleotides, the CDR3 is TGTGCCAGTAGTATAGGAGGGGGTGGCACTGAAGCTTTCTTT. Its protein is CASSIGGGGTEAFF. The V gene is TRBV19, the J gene TRBJ1-1, with D possibly TRBD1 on 6 matching bases. The ends were cut back, 1 base at V and 4 bases at J, with 10 bases in the middle. Germline V CDR1 and CDR2: LNHDA, SQIVND (reference sequence). The CDR3 sequence is 14 residues long. Filled out from reference TRBV19 and TRBJ1-1, the complete variable domain reads DGGITQSPKYLFRKEGQNVTLSCEQNLNHDAMYWYRQDPGQGLRLIYYSQIVNDFQKGDIAEGYSVSREKKESFPLTVTSAQKNPTAFYLCASSIGGGGTEAFFGQGTRLTVV.

The chain recombines TRBV27 with TRBJ1-1; 9 positions match TRBD1. CDR3 length equals 14 residues. Germline CDR1 MNHEY, CDR2 SMNVEV (reference sequence). The V and J ends lost 7 bases and 5 bases, in that order; junction bases with no gene match: 8. The CDR3 is CASTRHRGLTEAFF. The CDR3 DNA follows: TGTGCCAGCACCCGACACAGGGGGCTAACTGAAGCTTTCTTT.

CDR3 in DNA: TGTGCCAGCAGCCGGGACACAATCGGCGAGCAGTACTTC. It encodes CASSRDTIGEQYF. The J gene is TRBJ2-7, the V gene TRBV28, with D tentatively TRBD1 (6 bases). Germline CDR1 MDHEN, CDR2 SYDVKM. V was clipped by 6 bases and J by 6 bases, with 15 bases between them. The CDR3 is 13 amino acids.

This rearrangement joins TRBV7-9 to TRBJ1-2; D gene unclear. Germline V gene data show CDR1 as SEHNR and CDR2 as FQNEAQ (reference sequence). Trimming removed 5 bases at V and 4 bases at J, with 5 bases between. The CDR3 is made up of 11 amino acids. This CDR3 is CASSLSYGYTF. The DNA of the CDR3 is TGTGCCAGCAGCCTTTCCTATGGCTACACCTTC. Combining the CDR3 with reference TRBV7-9 and TRBJ1-2 gives the whole variable domain DTGVSQNPRHKITKRGQNVTFRCDPISEHNRLYWYRQTLGQGPEFLTYFQNEAQLEKSRLLSDRFSAERPKGSFSTLEIQRTEQGDSAMYLCASSLSYGYTFGSGTRLTVV.

This rearrangement joins TRBV18 to TRBJ2-5; TRBD2 matches at 11 bases. Unmatched junction bases numbered 3, after V lost 3 bases and J lost 3 bases. This CDR3 spans 15 amino acids. CDR1 and CDR2 from the germline V gene are KGHSH and LQKENI. Written as DNA, the CDR3 is TGTGCCAGCTCACCGGGGGGACTAGCGGAAGAGACCCAGTACTTC. Its translation: CASSPGGLAEETQYF.

The chain combines TRBV18 with TRBJ1-2; D might be TRBD1 (5 bases). Germline CDR1 and CDR2: KGHSH and LQKENI. The CDR3 covers 14 residues. The V gene lost 6 bases and the J gene lost 2 bases, with 13 bases spanning the gap. CDR3 nucleotides: TGTGCCAGCTCTTCGGACACCGTGAACTATGGCTACACCTTC. Translated, it gives CASSSDTVNYGYTF.

This rearrangement joins TRBV28 to TRBJ1-3; TRBD1 matches 9 bases. This CDR3 has 16 residues. V gave up 6 bases and J gave up 0 bases; unmatched junction bases: 6. Germline loops: CDR1 MDHEN, CDR2 SYDVKM. CDR3 sequence: CASSSGTGTSGNTIYF. The DNA for the CDR3 is TGTGCCAGCAGCTCCGGGACAGGGACCTCTGGAAACACCATATATTTT.

The table lists this clone with a few counts. CDR3 bases: TGTGCCATCAGTGTTAGCGGGAGTGGGGCAGATACGCAGTATTTT. Protein sequence: CAISVSGSGADTQYF. The chain carries TRBV10-3 and TRBJ2-3; 9 nucleotides line up with TRBD2. The CDR3 spans 15 residues. After removal of 4 bases from V and 4 bases from J, the junction contained 6 bases not matched to a gene. Germline loops: CDR1 ENHRY, CDR2 SYGVKD.

J is TRBJ1-2 and V is TRBV5-1, with a weak D call TRBD1 (5 bases). CDR1 is SGHRS, CDR2 YFSETQ, per germline. V was clipped by 4 bases and J by 4 bases, with 14 bases between them. CDR3 length: 14 amino acids. The CDR3 spells CASSPDGGSYGYTF. CDR3 sequence (DNA): TGCGCCAGCAGCCCCGACGGGGGGAGCTATGGCTACACCTTC.